This T cell receptor (beta chain) was captured by sequencing in a study of shared clonotypes between healthy human individuals (dated by TCRdb to 2020 to 2022). For context, the study as a whole: A couple of women and a few men aged 18 to 49 years were included in the cohort. Per donor, three plates each were used for CD4 naive and CD4 memory, two for CD8 naive, and one for CD8 memory. The study deeply sequenced blood TCR repertoires of about 5 healthy adults to estimate repertoire size and the extent of clonotype sharing between individuals. Libraries were prepared and TCR repertoires were sequenced by different laboratories using diverse techniques, in order to increase sequencing depth and limit assay-specific biases. Between about 0.8 and 9.5 billion PBMCs per donor were obtained by leukapheresis.

Turning to this clone: Its antigen is currently not known. No base-level quality is on record; no much larger clone is a single base apart.

Using the deep immunoSEQ assay, TCR CDR3 regions were amplified from genomic DNA by multiplex PCR. Extracted genomic DNA from each cell subset was spread evenly across all wells of several immunoSEQ 96-well plates, with each plate serving as a replicate. For sorted subsets, approximately 200 ng of genomic DNA, equivalent to around 30,000 T cell genomes, went into each replicate PCR. Purified libraries were quantified with a Qubit 3.0 fluorometer, sized on a Bioanalyzer 2100, and re-quantified with the KAPA Library Quantification kit. Every immunoSEQ 96-well plate was sequenced on a dedicated single-read 150-cycle Illumina NextSeq 550 flow cell. In the paper's pipeline: Because the immunoSEQ output included only junctional sequences and no quality scores, the filtering could not be the same as the filtering used for full-length reads. To assign V/J genes and CDR3, sequences were annotated against IMGT germline references using PyIR, a Python wrapper for IgBLAST v1.9. Reads with weak V/J assignments (E-value above 1e-6), missing CDR3, stop codons, out-of-frame junctions, or ambiguous translated residues were removed. V3J clonotypes were defined by identical inferred V gene, J gene, and CDR3 amino acid sequence. Percentage overlap between repertoires was calculated by dividing the number of shared unique clonotypes by the size of the smaller repertoire. Three approaches were used to assess repertoire richness: RTK rarefaction, the Chao1 estimator, and Recon v2.1 estimates of unobserved clonotypes. OLGA was used to compute generation probabilities for all TCRbeta clonotypes that the gDNA method yielded from a handful of donors. Entries here come from immuneACCESS through TCRdb and include only in-frame sequences with V and J called. Some clones fail to appear in such tables; in the studies checked, an unresolved V gene covers under half of the shortfall, and the cause of the remainder is unknown. That table furnishes V, J and clone size, whereas the DNA furnished D and trimming. The sample has 110,000 or so clones on record, around 73% of them singletons. Together, the top ten hold around 25% of the sample.

Healthy HIV-negative adults with no recently reported acute infections or vaccinations were included as donors. Only Caucasian adults living in Nashville, Tennessee, USA were represented among the donors. The CD8 memory samples were a combination of magnetically selected CD45RO+ cells and CCR7-negative CD45RA+ effector memory (TemRA) cells. After blood collection by leukapheresis, PBMCs were isolated using Ficoll-Histopaque density gradient centrifugation and then cryopreserved in the vapor phase of liquid nitrogen. Purity and quantity of every magnetically sorted T cell population were checked by analytical flow cytometry. From each sorted fraction, genomic DNA was isolated and quantified by UV absorbance on a Nanodrop 2000c. Overall study outcomes, separate from this receptor: Because the study included a small number of donors, the genetic and exposure-history diversity represented was limited. Estimated clonotype richness was generally larger for naive than for memory subsets. Sampling was restricted to blood, and TCR repertoires in tissue are likely to differ from TCR repertoires in blood. Incomplete sequencing was indicated by rarefaction of sorted-subset datasets, despite the large sequencing depth. Pairwise subsampling led to the expectation that sequencing depth would affect the degree of clonotype sharing among donors. Compared with non-shared clonotypes, clonotypes shared by all four sorted-subset donors had higher generation probabilities. About 5% of naive CD4, more than 3% of naive CD8, roughly 2.4% of memory CD4, and about 0.4% of memory CD8 clonotypes were shared across a few donors.

V is shortened by 2 bases, J by 6 bases, and the region joining them spans 14 bases. The CDR3 starts with the cysteine, ends with the phenylalanine, and has 15 residues. Solely the CDR3 DNA is kept, with 45 bases framed from the first base. As encoded in the germline V gene, CDR1 is MNHNS while CDR2 is SASEGT. The sequence is built from TRBV6-1 and TRBJ1-5, with the D gene not clear enough to name. The sequencing input was memory CD8+ T cells sorted from blood. The cell subset or site label here, explained by the study, means: CD45RO+ cells pooled with CCR7-negative TemRA cells. This receptor was identified in a woman aged 25 to 39 in good health. Here the CDR3 is given as CASSEIEVFSQPQHF. At the DNA level, the sequence is TGTGCCAGCAGTGAAATCGAGGTTTTCAGTCAGCCCCAGCATTTT.